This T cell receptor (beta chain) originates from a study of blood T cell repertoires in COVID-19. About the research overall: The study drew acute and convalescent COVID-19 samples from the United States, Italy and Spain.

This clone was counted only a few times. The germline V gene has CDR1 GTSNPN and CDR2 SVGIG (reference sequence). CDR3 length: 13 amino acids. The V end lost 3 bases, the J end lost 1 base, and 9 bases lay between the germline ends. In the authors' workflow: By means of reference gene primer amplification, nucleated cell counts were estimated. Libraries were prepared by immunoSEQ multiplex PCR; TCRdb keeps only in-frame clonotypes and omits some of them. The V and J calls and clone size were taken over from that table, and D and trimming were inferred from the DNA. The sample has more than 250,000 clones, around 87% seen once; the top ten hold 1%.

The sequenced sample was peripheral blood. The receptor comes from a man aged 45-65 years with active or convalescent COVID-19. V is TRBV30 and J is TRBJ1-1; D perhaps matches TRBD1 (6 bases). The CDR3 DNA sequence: TGTGCCTGGAGGACAGGTCAGAACACTGAAGCTTTCTTT. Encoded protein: CAWRTGQNTEAFF.